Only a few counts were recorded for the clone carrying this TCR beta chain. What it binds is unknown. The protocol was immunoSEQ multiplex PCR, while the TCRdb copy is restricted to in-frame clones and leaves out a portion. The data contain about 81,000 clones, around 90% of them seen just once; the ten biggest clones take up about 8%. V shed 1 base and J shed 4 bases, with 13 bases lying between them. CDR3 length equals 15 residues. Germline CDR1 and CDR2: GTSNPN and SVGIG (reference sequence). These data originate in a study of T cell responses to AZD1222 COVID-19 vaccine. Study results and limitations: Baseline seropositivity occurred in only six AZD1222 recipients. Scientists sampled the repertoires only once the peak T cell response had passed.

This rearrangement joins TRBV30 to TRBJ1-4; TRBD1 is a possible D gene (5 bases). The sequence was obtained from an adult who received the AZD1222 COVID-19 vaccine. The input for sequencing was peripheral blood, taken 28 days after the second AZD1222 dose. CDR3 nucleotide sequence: TGTGCCTGGAGTGGGGCTCAGAGGGGTAATGAAAAACTGTTTTTT. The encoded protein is CAWSGAQRGNEKLFF.